The rows below give T cell receptor beta chains drawn from one sample of a study of T cell changes during pregnancy in multiple sclerosis. The table came from immunoSEQ multiplex PCR; TCRdb's copy has only in-frame clones and leaves some out. The repertoire includes more than 25,000 clones, about nine tenths of them detected once, and about 3.7% sits in the top ten. The sequences come from CD8+ T cells from peripheral blood mononuclear cells, collected in the second trimester of pregnancy. All receptors derive from a female donor in good health, enrolled as a control in a pregnancy study. The CDR3 runs from the conserved cysteine through the conserved F or W. The D gene is left open where the match is weak. The listing skips clone size in some rows; elsewhere it reads once, few, many or a size class.

clone size | D gene | J gene | V gene | CDR3 DNA | CDR3 protein
NA | TRBD1 | TRBJ2-2 | TRBV29-1 | TGCAGCGTGGACGGGACAGGGGGCACCGGGGAGCTGTTTTTT | CSVDGTGGTGELFF
once | NA | TRBJ2-3 | TRBV7-2 | TGTGCCAGCAGCCCCTCCCCGGCGGGGCCTAGCACAGATACGCAGTATTTT | CASSPSPAGPSTDTQYF
NA | NA | TRBJ1-1 | TRBV19 | TGTGCCAGTAGAACGGGACAGAACACTGAAGCTTTCTTT | CASRTGQNTEAFF
NA | TRBD1 | TRBJ1-1 | TRBV4-2 | TGTGCCAGCAGCCCAAGACAGGGTGGCACTGAAGCTTTCTTT | CASSPRQGGTEAFF
NA | TRBD1 | TRBJ1-2 | TRBV9 | TGTGCCAGCGAAGGACAGGCGGGAACTTTCGGCTACACCTTC | CASEGQAGTFGYTF
NA | TRBD2 | TRBJ2-3 | TRBV9 | TGTGCCAGCAGCTCCTCAAGACTAGCGGTGAGCACAGATACGCAGTATTTT | CASSSSRLAVSTDTQYF
NA | NA | TRBJ1-5 | TRBV12-5 | TGTGCTAGTGGTTTGTCAGTTAGCAATCAGCCCCAGCATTTT | CASGLSVSNQPQHF
NA | TRBD2 | TRBJ2-1 | TRBV7-9 | TGTGCCAGCAGCGCACTTAGCGGGGAATACAATGAGCAGTTCTTC | CASSALSGEYNEQFF
NA | NA | TRBJ2-7 | TRBV6-5 | TGTGCCAGCAGTTACTCCAGGACCTACGAGCAGTACTTC | CASSYSRTYEQYF
NA | TRBD1 | TRBJ1-6 | TRBV30 | TGTGCCTGGAGTGTACAGGGGAATTCACCCCTCCACTTT | CAWSVQGNSPLHF
NA | NA | TRBJ2-7 | TRBV27 | TGTGCCAGCAGTTTACAGGGGCCCACCTACGAGCAGTACTTC | CASSLQGPTYEQYF
NA | TRBD1 | TRBJ2-7 | TRBV5-6 | TGTGCCAGCAGCACAACGCCGGGACAGGGAGCCTACGAGCAGTACTTC | CASSTTPGQGAYEQYF
once | NA | TRBJ2-2 | TRBV29-1 | TGCAGCGTTGAACGGGACACCGGGGAGCTGTTTTTT | CSVERDTGELFF
NA | NA | TRBJ1-1 | TRBV4-1 | TGCGCCAGCAGCCTCCTAACGGGGGTAGAGGACACTGAAGCTTTCTTT | CASSLLTGVEDTEAFF
NA | TRBD2 | TRBJ2-3 | TRBV5-1 | TGCGCCAGCAGCTTGGAACGGGGAGGGACAGATACGCAGTATTTT | CASSLERGGTDTQYF
NA | NA | TRBJ2-1 | TRBV27 | TGTGCCAGCGGTCCAGGGGGAGGCTACAATGAGCAGTTCTTC | CASGPGGGYNEQFF
NA | NA | TRBJ1-2 | TRBV5-4 | TGTGCCAGCAGCTTGGCCGCCCAGGACTATGGCTACACCTTC | CASSLAAQDYGYTF
NA | NA | TRBJ2-7 | TRBV14 | TGTGCCAGCAGCGACACAGGTCCCTGGGAGCAGTACTTC | CASSDTGPWEQYF
NA | NA | TRBJ2-1 | TRBV7-6 | TGTGCCAGCAGCCTCGACGGGAATGAGCAGTTCTTC | CASSLDGNEQFF